This T cell receptor (beta chain) was identified during a study of cytotoxic CD8 clonotypes in ibrutinib-treated CLL. Germline lookup yields CDR1 SGHVS and CDR2 FNYEAQ. The junction had 10 bases not matched to a gene; V was cut back by 5 bases and J by 0 bases. The CDR3 totals 17 residues. Generated by immunoSEQ multiplex PCR, the TCRdb table keeps only in-frame clones and is missing some. The repertoire holds 150,000 to 200,000 clones, with roughly four fifths as singletons. The sequence derives from a human donor with chronic lymphocytic leukemia. This chain links TRBV7-6 with TRBJ2-3, with 8 bases matching TRBD2. Material: PBMCs, obtained after 12 months of ibrutinib treatment. The CDR3 DNA reads as TGTGCCAGCAGCCCGCGCCGTAGCGGGACTAGCACAGATACGCAGTATTTT. Protein product: CASSPRRSGTSTDTQYF.